Listed here are 17 T cell receptor beta chains from one sample, sequenced in a study. TCRdb called the 5' RACE reads again in MiXCR, with one record for every CDR3 protein. The top ten hold approximately 55% of the sample, which has about 5,300 distinct CDR3 sequences, over 30% seen once. Sample: memory CD4+ T cells sorted from blood. Regarding subset: memory CD4+ T cells, CD4+CD45RO+CD25-. The receptors stem from a female donor with breast cancer.

This clonotype was found many times. V and J are TRBV24-1 and TRBJ1-2; 8 bases are a match to TRBD1. The V gene's germline CDR1 is KGHDR and CDR2 SFDVKD. The CDR3 covers 16 residues. With V trimmed by 4 bases and J by 3 bases, 9 bases remained unmatched. Here the CDR3 DNA reads TGTGCCACCAGTGACCGTAGGACAGGGCACGACTATGGCTACACCTTC. The encoded protein is CATSDRRTGHDYGYTF.

The CDR3 region is CASSYAGGANQPQHF. The DNA for the CDR3 is TGTGCCAGCAGTTACGCAGGGGGGGCAAATCAGCCCCAGCATTTT. This sequence joins TRBV6-6 and TRBJ1-5, with 7 nucleotides matching TRBD1. The V segment lost 2 bases and the J segment 4 bases; nucleotides outside the gene matches: 5. There are 15 residues in the CDR3. The V gene's germline CDR1 is MNHNY and CDR2 SVGAGI (reference sequence).

This clonotype is categorized as medium-sized. V and J are TRBV7-2 and TRBJ2-7, with unresolved D. CDR1 is SGHTA and CDR2 is FQGNSA in the germline V gene. V lost 4 bases and J lost 3, with 10 bases in between. The CDR3 covers 13 residues. The CDR3 sequence is CASSSVRGYEQYF. CDR3 sequence (DNA): TGTGCCAGCAGCTCCGTCCGCGGCTACGAGCAGTACTTC.

This chain joins TRBV5-6 and TRBJ2-7, with 7 positions matching TRBD1. The germline CDR1 and CDR2 sequences are SGHDT and YYEEEE. With V trimmed by 2 bases and J by 0 bases, 5 bases remained unmatched. The CDR3 spans 15 residues. The DNA for the CDR3 is TGTGCCAGCAGCTTCCCGGGACAGCGCTCCTACGAGCAGTACTTC. Protein: CASSFPGQRSYEQYF.

This clonotype is medium-sized. V and J are TRBV7-2 and TRBJ1-1; D not resolved. This CDR3 has 13 amino acids. Germline lookup yields CDR1 SGHTA and CDR2 FQGNSA. Trimming took 6 bases from V and 5 from J, leaving 13 bases between them. Here the CDR3 DNA reads TGTGCCAGCAGGCTGACCTTGGAGACTGAAGCTTTCTTT. As protein: CASRLTLETEAFF. The full variable domain, rest sourced from reference TRBV7-2 and TRBJ1-1, is GAGVSQSPSNKVTEKGKDVELRCDPISGHTALYWYRQSLGQGLEFLIYFQGNSAPDKSGLPSDRFSAERTGGSVSTLTIQRTQQEDSAVYLCASRLTLETEAFFGQGTRLTVV.

Judged by abundance, this clonotype is medium-sized. J is TRBJ1-2 and V is TRBV7-2; D not resolved. Trimming pared 5 bases from V and 0 bases from J, leaving 13 bases between. The CDR3 contains 15 residues. Per germline, CDR1 SGHTA and CDR2 FQGNSA. CDR3 nucleotide sequence: TGTGCCAGCAGCCCTTTCTCACTTTCTAACTATGGCTACACCTTC. This encodes CASSPFSLSNYGYTF.

The chain couples TRBV30 to TRBJ2-3; 7 positions match TRBD1. CDR3 length equals 13 residues. Germline V lookup: CDR1 GTSNPN, CDR2 SVGIG (reference sequence). V dropped 3 bases and J dropped 7; count of bases not matched to a gene: 7. CDR3 in amino acids: CAWRSQGTNTQYF. DNA of the CDR3: TGTGCCTGGAGATCACAGGGGACAAATACGCAGTATTTT.

This clonotype was seen many times. This may come from a read error, since a much larger clone is one base off. V and J are TRBV12-3 or TRBV12-4 and TRBJ2-2; D unresolved. The CDR3 loop spans 13 amino acids. The CDR3 protein is CGSRQSRTGELFF. The CDR3 DNA follows: TGTGGCAGCAGACAATCGCGGACCGGGGAGCTGTTTTTT.

In this sample, this clonotype turned up many times. The junction and the germline gene differ at one end; a read error may be behind it. V is TRBV7-3 and J is TRBJ1-1; 7 bases are shared with TRBD1. The CDR3 consists of 12 residues. Germline V gives CDR1 SGHTA, CDR2 FQGTGA. CDR3 sequence reads: CASSRPGGEALF. CDR3 nucleotides: TGTGCCAGCAGCCGCCCAGGGGGAGAGGCTCTCTTT.

The chain carries TRBV20-1 and TRBJ1-2; D is undetermined. The V and J ends lost 5 bases and 12 bases respectively, with 19 bases between them. The CDR3 runs to 12 residues. Germline V lookup: CDR1 DFQATT, CDR2 SNEGSKA (reference sequence). The CDR3 is CSARRKRDGNTF. Written as DNA, the CDR3 is TGCAGTGCTCGGCGAAAGAGGGATGGAAACACCTTC.

About this clonotype itself: A clone one base away is much larger, so this may be a read error. For the CDR3, the DNA is TGTGCCAGCAGCCCGTCCTCCTACGAGCAGAACTTC. This encodes CASSPSSYEQNF. The chain links TRBV7-8 to TRBJ2-7, with D unresolved. The CDR3 is made up of 12 amino acids. Germline CDR1 SGHVS, CDR2 FQNEAQ. Complete variable domain (other parts from reference TRBV7-8 and TRBJ2-7): GAGVSQSPRYKVAKRGQDVALRCDPISGHVSLFWYQQALGQGPEFLTYFQNEAQLDKSGLPSDRFFAERPEGSVSTLKIQRTQQEDSAVYLCASSPSSYEQNFGPGTRLTVT.

This clonotype was recorded a few times. This chain joins TRBV6-5 and TRBJ2-2, with D perhaps matching TRBD1 (6 bases). Germline assignment: CDR1 MNHEY and CDR2 SVGAGI. Trimming pared 2 bases from V and 3 bases from J, leaving 10 bases between. This CDR3 region has 15 residues. CDR3 bases: TGTGCCAGCAGTTACAAACAGGGCTACACCGGGGAGCTGTTTTTT. Translating gives CASSYKQGYTGELFF.

This clonotype was observed many times. The missing conserved phenylalanine or tryptophan at the end of this CDR3 makes a read error likely. The chain recombines TRBV5-5 with TRBJ1-5; 8 bases line up with TRBD1. Unmatched junction bases numbered 7, after V lost 2 bases and J lost 3 bases. CDR1 and CDR2 from the germline V gene are SGHKS and YYEKEE (reference sequence). This CDR3 is 16 amino acids long. CDR3 coding DNA: TGTGCCAGCAGCTTTCGGACAGGGAGGGACAATCAGCCCCAGCATCTT. Amino acid sequence: CASSFRTGRDNQPQHL.

This chain uses TRBV2 with TRBJ2-2, with 7 bases lining up with TRBD2. This CDR3 has 15 residues. Germline V gives CDR1 SNHLY, CDR2 FYNNEI. The junction had 9 bases not matched to a gene; V was cut back by 8 bases and J by 3 bases. CDR3 bases: TGTGCCAGCGGCCCCGGGACTACCGACACCGGGGAGCTGTTTTTT. It is translated as CASGPGTTDTGELFF.

The chain has TRBV20-1 and TRBJ2-1, with D unresolved. The CDR3 is made up of 14 amino acids. Germline V gene lookup returns CDR1 DFQATT and CDR2 SNEGSKA (reference sequence). V was pared by 6 bases and J by 5 bases, with 17 bases between. Written as DNA, the CDR3 is TGCAGTGCCCTGCCCCGGTTTAATGACAATGAGCAGTTCTTC. Amino acid sequence: CSALPRFNDNEQFF.

In its sample, this clonotype is medium-sized. The J gene is TRBJ2-1, the V gene TRBV20-1; D is ambiguous. Trimming pared 1 base from V and 0 bases from J, leaving 10 bases between. This CDR3 is 15 amino acids long. Germline loops: CDR1 DFQATT, CDR2 SNEGSKA (reference sequence). This chain's CDR3 is CSARAVKLSYNEQFF. The CDR3, as DNA: TGCAGTGCTAGAGCGGTTAAACTCTCCTACAATGAGCAGTTCTTC.

Worth noting for this clonotype: A much larger clone differs by one base, so this may be a read error. V and J are TRBV9 and TRBJ2-3; TRBD2 agrees at 7 bases. Germline CDR1 SGDLS, CDR2 YYNGEE. J was trimmed by 4 bases and V by 3 bases; bases with no gene match: 5. CDR3 size: 14 residues. CDR3 protein: CASSDRRGADTQYF. CDR3 bases: TGTGCCAGCAGCGACCGCCGGGGGGCAGATACGCAGTATTTT.